The 23 T cell receptor beta chains below all came from one sample that was sequenced in a study of blood T cell repertoires in COVID-19. The protocol was immunoSEQ multiplex PCR, while the TCRdb copy is restricted to in-frame clones and leaves out a portion. The sample holds 150,000 to 200,000 clones; roughly 82% are singletons and the top ten take about 5.5%. Source material: PBMCs or T cells enriched from blood (not recorded which). These receptors were collected from a woman aged 55-69 years with acute COVID-19.

The chain couples TRBV18 to TRBJ2-2; 9 bases are a match to TRBD1. V was pared by 0 bases and J by 7 bases, with 3 bases of the junction left unmatched. The CDR3 spans 15 residues. Germline V lookup: CDR1 KGHSH, CDR2 LQKENI. The CDR3 region is CASSPPGQGIGELFF. DNA for the CDR3: TGTGCCAGCTCACCACCGGGACAGGGAATCGGGGAGCTGTTTTTT. Variable domain in full (rest from reference TRBV18 and TRBJ2-2): NAGVMQNPRHLVRRRGQEARLRCSPMKGHSHVYWYRQLPEEGLKFMVYLQKENIIDESGMPKERFSAEFPKEGPSILRIQQVVRGDSAAYFCASSPPGQGIGELFFGEGSRLTVL.

The V and J genes are TRBV10-2 and TRBJ2-1, with D possibly matching TRBD1 (5 bases). Germline V gene data show CDR1 as WSHSY and CDR2 as SAAADI. Deletions cut 11 bases from V and 3 bases from J, with 11 bases between. The CDR3 extends over 12 amino acids. In DNA form, the CDR3 reads TGCGCCTGGGGCGCTGTCTACAATGAGCAGTTCTTC. Protein: CAWGAVYNEQFF.

The chain recombines TRBV7-8 with TRBJ2-1; 9 bases agree with TRBD2. The CDR3 is made up of 16 amino acids. Per germline, CDR1 SGHVS and CDR2 FQNEAQ. V lost 5 bases to trimming and J lost 7 bases; unmatched junction nucleotides: 12. In DNA form, the CDR3 reads TGTGCCAGCAGCCGCAGAAGCGGGGGGCCGGAGAATGAGCAGTTCTTC. It specifies CASSRRSGGPENEQFF.

This clone was found once. The chain combines TRBV18 with TRBJ1-4; 7 bases align to TRBD1. This CDR3 spans 18 amino acids. The junction had 12 bases not matched to a gene; V was cut back by 5 bases and J by 0 bases. CDR1 KGHSH and CDR2 LQKENI come from the germline V gene. CDR3 sequence (DNA): TGTGCCAGCTCATCAAGAGCCGGGACAGCCGCAACTAATGAAAAACTGTTTTTT. This encodes CASSSRAGTAATNEKLFF.

The chain uses TRBV15 and TRBJ2-1; TRBD2 might be the D (5 bases). Trimming took off 0 bases at V and 4 bases at J, with 16 bases between the two ends. The CDR3 spans 17 residues. Germline CDR1 reads LNHNV; CDR2 reads YYDKDF (reference sequence). The CDR3 region is CATSRDKDWQTYNEQFF. The CDR3 DNA reads as TGTGCCACCAGCAGAGATAAGGACTGGCAGACTTACAATGAGCAGTTCTTC.

This chain links TRBV29-1 with TRBJ2-7; 7 nucleotides agree with TRBD2. This CDR3 contains 13 residues. V shed 3 bases, J shed 2 bases, and the junction held 4 bases outside the gene matches. Germline V gene data show CDR1 as SQVTM and CDR2 as ANQGSEA. The DNA for the CDR3 is TGCAGCGTTGAGCAGCGGGACCCCTACGAGCAGTACTTC. Its translation: CSVEQRDPYEQYF.

The rearrangement joins TRBV27 to TRBJ2-2, with a tentative D call TRBD2 (6 bases). CDR1 and CDR2 (germline): MNHEY, SMNVEV (reference sequence). The V gene lost 7 bases and the J gene lost 1 base, with 16 bases spanning the gap. The CDR3 runs to 16 residues. In DNA form, the CDR3 reads TGTGCCAGCACACGGGGGAATAATAAGAACACCGGGGAGCTGTTTTTT. This sequence encodes CASTRGNNKNTGELFF.

This rearrangement joins TRBV9 to TRBJ2-3, with D tentatively TRBD1 (5 bases). Germline assignment: CDR1 SGDLS and CDR2 YYNGEE. V shed 0 bases and J shed 3 bases, with 11 bases lying between them. This CDR3 is 15 amino acids long. CDR3: CASSVVGEGTDTQYF. In DNA, the CDR3 is TGTGCCAGCAGCGTAGTAGGGGAAGGGACAGATACGCAGTATTTT.

This clone was seen a few times. The chain is built from TRBV7-6 and TRBJ1-2, with 7 bases identical to TRBD1. V lost 5 bases and J lost 0; bases outside the gene matches: 6. The CDR3 totals 15 residues. CDR1 and CDR2 from the germline V gene are SGHVS and FNYEAQ. This CDR3 reads CASSPQQGSNYGYTF. The CDR3 DNA reads TGTGCCAGCAGCCCCCAACAGGGGTCTAACTATGGCTACACCTTC.

V gene TRBV3-1 (or the pseudogene TRBV3-2) combines with J gene TRBJ2-1, with 11 positions matching TRBD2. Germline CDR1 is LGHDT and CDR2 is YNNKEL (reference sequence). There are 19 residues in the CDR3. V trimming: 0 bases; J trimming: 5 bases; junction bases outside the gene matches: 12. The CDR3 is CASSQDYSGGAVYHNEQFF. CDR3 bases: TGTGCCAGCAGCCAAGACTATAGCGGGGGGGCCGTGTATCACAATGAGCAGTTCTTC.

This clone turned up a few times. This chain joins TRBV4-2 and TRBJ2-3; 7 bases match TRBD2. Germline CDR1 is LGHNA and CDR2 is YNFKEQ. The CDR3 runs 17 residues. V lost 0 bases and J lost 1; bases outside the gene matches: 7. The CDR3 DNA reads TGTGCCAGCAGCCAAGATCGGGGGGAGGGCCGCACAGATACGCAGTATTTT. Its protein is CASSQDRGEGRTDTQYF.

V is TRBV18 and J is TRBJ2-3, with D unresolved. Trimming shortened V by 3 bases and J by 3 bases, and 7 bases separated the two germline ends. The CDR3 loop spans 13 amino acids. The germline gives CDR1 KGHSH, CDR2 LQKENI. The CDR3 DNA follows: TGTGCCAGCTCACCTACAGCAACAGATACGCAGTATTTT. Protein product: CASSPTATDTQYF. The entire variable domain, with the rest obtained from reference TRBV18 and TRBJ2-3, is as follows: NAGVMQNPRHLVRRRGQEARLRCSPMKGHSHVYWYRQLPEEGLKFMVYLQKENIIDESGMPKERFSAEFPKEGPSILRIQQVVRGDSAAYFCASSPTATDTQYFGPGTRLTVL.

The chain is built from TRBV7-9 and TRBJ1-1, with D maybe TRBD1 (6 bases). Germline V gives CDR1 SEHNR, CDR2 FQNEAQ (reference sequence). This CDR3 spans 15 amino acids. V was cut by 5 bases and J by 4 bases, with 17 bases left in between. CDR3 sequence (DNA): TGTGCCAGCAGCGTTCCTATCACAGGGACCACTGAAGCTTTCTTT. This translates into CASSVPITGTTEAFF.

This clone occurred many times. The chain combines TRBV6-5 with TRBJ1-6; 7 bases fit TRBD1. The CDR3 spans 14 residues. CDR1 and CDR2 from the germline V gene are MNHEY and SVGAGI. The V and J ends lost 6 bases and 3 bases, in that order; junction bases with no gene match: 2. The CDR3 sequence is CASRDRIYNSPLHF. The CDR3, as DNA: TGTGCCAGCAGGGACAGGATCTATAATTCACCCCTCCACTTT.

This chain links TRBV30 with TRBJ2-1, with D possibly TRBD1 on 6 matching bases. The CDR3 sequence is 15 residues long. V was clipped by 4 bases and J by 0 bases, with 13 bases between them. Germline V gene lookup returns CDR1 GTSNPN and CDR2 SVGIG (reference sequence). This chain's CDR3 is CAWTRGLDSYNEQFF. The CDR3 nucleotides read TGTGCCTGGACCAGGGGTTTGGACTCCTACAATGAGCAGTTCTTC.

CDR3 nucleotides: TGCGCCAGCCTTACAGGGACTAGCGGGAGTAAGACCGGGGAGCTGTTTTTT. Protein sequence: CASLTGTSGSKTGELFF. The chain recombines TRBV23-1 with TRBJ2-2; 14 bases fit TRBD2. TRBV23-1 is an ORF, and what it does is uncertain. The CDR3 is made up of 17 amino acids. J was trimmed by 5 bases and V by 8 bases; bases with no gene match: 10.

This chain joins TRBV6-5 and TRBJ2-7; TRBD1 aligns across 7 bases. Germline V gene sequence: CDR1 MNHEY, CDR2 SVGAGI. Trimming took 6 bases from V and 3 from J; bases not matched to a gene: 11. The CDR3 length is 15 residues. CDR3 region: CASRKFRDSLYEQYF. DNA for the CDR3: TGTGCCAGCAGAAAATTCCGGGACAGTCTCTACGAGCAGTACTTC.

V is TRBV4-3 and J is TRBJ1-2; maybe TRBD1 (5 bases). The CDR3 has 14 residues. The V end was cut by 3 bases, the J end by 4 bases, with 12 bases between. Per the germline V gene, CDR1 is LGHNA and CDR2 is YSLEER. The CDR3 loop reads CASSQIQGIYGYTF. CDR3 in DNA: TGCGCCAGCAGCCAGATCCAGGGAATCTATGGCTACACCTTC.

This chain links TRBV11-2 with TRBJ1-2; the D gene is possibly TRBD1 (5 bases). With 0 bases removed from V and 6 bases from J, the gap between germline ends came to 17 bases. The CDR3 spans 16 residues. Germline CDR1 reads SGHAT; CDR2 reads FQNNGV. The CDR3 bases are TGTGCCAGCAGCTTAGATCACACACCGGGCAGGGATGGCTACACCTTC. Protein product: CASSLDHTPGRDGYTF.

V gene TRBV4-2 combines with J gene TRBJ2-3; TRBD2 aligns across 8 bases. In germline, CDR1 is LGHNA, CDR2 YNFKEQ. The CDR3 length is 17 residues. V lost 1 base, J lost 5 bases, and 11 bases stayed unmatched. This CDR3 reads CASSQAGGGLGVDTQYF. The CDR3 DNA follows: TGTGCCAGCAGCCAAGCGGGGGGGGGCTTAGGAGTAGATACGCAGTATTTT.

The chain has TRBV6-2 or TRBV6-3 and TRBJ1-1; 11 bases align to TRBD1. The V gene's germline CDR1 is MNHEY and CDR2 SVGEGT. Trimming at V came to 2 bases and at J to 5 bases, leaving 4 bases not matched to a gene. This CDR3 is built from 15 residues. The CDR3 DNA sequence: TGTGCCAGCAGTTACGGGGACAGGGGGGGTACTGAAGCTTTCTTT. This sequence encodes CASSYGDRGGTEAFF.

This chain joins TRBV5-1 and TRBJ1-5; D gene unclear. V was trimmed by 0 bases and J by 5 bases, leaving 9 bases between them. This CDR3 comprises 14 residues. The germline V gene has CDR1 SGHRS and CDR2 YFSETQ. The CDR3 protein is CASSLEGSDQPQHF. In nucleotides, the CDR3 is TGCGCCAGCAGCTTGGAAGGGAGCGATCAGCCCCAGCATTTT.

The chain joins TRBV28 to TRBJ1-4, with 7 bases that match TRBD1. Losses at the gene ends were 5 bases for V and 0 bases for J; bases not matched to a gene: 3. The CDR3 covers 15 residues. From germline, CDR1 is MDHEN and CDR2 SYDVKM. This CDR3 is CASSTGTATNEKLFF. The CDR3 nucleotides read TGTGCCAGCAGTACCGGGACAGCAACTAATGAAAAACTGTTTTTT. The variable domain in full, with the rest retrieved from reference TRBV28 and TRBJ1-4, is DVKVTQSSRYLVKRTGEKVFLECVQDMDHENMFWYRQDPGLGLRLIYFSYDVKMKEKGDIPEGYSVSREKKERFSLILESASTNQTSMYLCASSTGTATNEKLFFGSGTQLSVL.